This record looks at one T cell receptor beta chain sequence and its context. What it binds is not known. The J segment lost 5 bases and the V segment lost 6 bases, leaving 10 bases of the junction unmatched. CDR1 is MNHNS and CDR2 is SASEGT in the germline V gene. This CDR3 has 15 residues. The sample originates from a study of cytomegalovirus exposure and HLA in healthy donors. Study results and caveats: Among TCR beta chains of equal frequency, HLA-associated ones were more clonally expanded in a later analysis. An analysis done earlier found most TCR beta V segments productive about 87% or about 30% of the time. Prediction of most subjects' HLA-A and HLA-B alleles by TCR beta sequences was reportedly accurate. A later analysis by the authors found several of the most significant clusters apparently linked to common viral pathogens.

The PCR employed 60 Vbeta primers together with 13 Jbeta primers. Here immunoSEQ multiplex PCR was the method, and the copy in TCRdb shows in-frame clones only, minus some. Among roughly 140,000 clones listed, about four fifths were seen once. The TCR sequence derives from a man in his thirties or forties in good health and CMV-seropositive. The V and J genes are TRBV6-1 and TRBJ2-7; 10 positions agree with TRBD2. The sample was PBMCs. The CDR3 here is CASSGLAGAPHEQYF. The CDR3 DNA is TGTGCCAGCAGCGGCCTAGCGGGAGCCCCCCACGAGCAGTACTTC.